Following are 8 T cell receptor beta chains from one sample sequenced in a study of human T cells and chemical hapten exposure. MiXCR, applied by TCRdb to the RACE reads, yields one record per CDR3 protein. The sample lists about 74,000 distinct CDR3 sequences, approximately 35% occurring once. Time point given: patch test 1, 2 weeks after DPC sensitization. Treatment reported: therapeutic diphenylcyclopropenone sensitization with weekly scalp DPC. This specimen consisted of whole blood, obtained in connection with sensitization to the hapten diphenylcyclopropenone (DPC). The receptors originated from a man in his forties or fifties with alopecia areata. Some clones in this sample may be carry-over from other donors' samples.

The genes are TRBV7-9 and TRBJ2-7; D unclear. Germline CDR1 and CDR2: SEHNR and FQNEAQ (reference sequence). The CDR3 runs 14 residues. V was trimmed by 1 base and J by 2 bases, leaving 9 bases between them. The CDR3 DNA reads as TGTGCCAGCAGCTTAGACATTCCGACCTACGAGCAGTACTTC. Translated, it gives CASSLDIPTYEQYF.

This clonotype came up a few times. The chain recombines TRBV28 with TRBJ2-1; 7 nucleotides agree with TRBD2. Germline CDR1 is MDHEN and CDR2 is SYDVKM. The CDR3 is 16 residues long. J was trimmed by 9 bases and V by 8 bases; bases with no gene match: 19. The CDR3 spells CASCGLLGRETAEQFF. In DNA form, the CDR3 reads TGTGCCAGCTGCGGTCTCCTAGGGCGGGAGACGGCTGAGCAGTTCTTC. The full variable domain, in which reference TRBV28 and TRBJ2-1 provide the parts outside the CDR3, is DVKVTQSSRYLVKRTGEKVFLECVQDMDHENMFWYRQDPGLGLRLIYFSYDVKMKEKGDIPEGYSVSREKKERFSLILESASTNQTSMYLCASCGLLGRETAEQFFGPGTRLTVL.

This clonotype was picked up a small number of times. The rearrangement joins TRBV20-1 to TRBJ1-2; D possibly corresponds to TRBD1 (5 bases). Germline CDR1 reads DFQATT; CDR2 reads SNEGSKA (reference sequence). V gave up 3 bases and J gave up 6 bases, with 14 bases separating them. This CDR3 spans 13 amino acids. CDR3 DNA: TGCAGTGCTAGGTACGGGGGTTCGGATGGCTACACCTTC. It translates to CSARYGGSDGYTF.

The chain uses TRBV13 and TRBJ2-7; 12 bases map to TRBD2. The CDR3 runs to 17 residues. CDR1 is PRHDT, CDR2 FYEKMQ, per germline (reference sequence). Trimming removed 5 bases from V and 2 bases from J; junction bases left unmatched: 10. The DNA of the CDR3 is TGTGCCAGCAGCCCGGGACTAGCGGGTGCGCAGACCTACGAGCAGTACTTC. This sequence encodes CASSPGLAGAQTYEQYF.

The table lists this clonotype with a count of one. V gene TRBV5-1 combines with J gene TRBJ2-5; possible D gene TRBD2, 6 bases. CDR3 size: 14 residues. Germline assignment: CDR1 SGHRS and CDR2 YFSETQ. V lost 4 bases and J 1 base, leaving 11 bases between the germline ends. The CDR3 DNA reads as TGCGCCAGCAGCATAGCGGAACTCCAAGAGACCCAGTACTTC. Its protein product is CASSIAELQETQYF.

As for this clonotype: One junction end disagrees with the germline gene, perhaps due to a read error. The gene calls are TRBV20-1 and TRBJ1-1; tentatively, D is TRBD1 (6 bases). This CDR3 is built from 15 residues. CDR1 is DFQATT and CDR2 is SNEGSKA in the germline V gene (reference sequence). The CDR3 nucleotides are TGCAGTGCTAGAGTCAAGGGGGGGACGTGGACTGAAACTTTCTTT. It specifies CSARVKGGTWTETFF.

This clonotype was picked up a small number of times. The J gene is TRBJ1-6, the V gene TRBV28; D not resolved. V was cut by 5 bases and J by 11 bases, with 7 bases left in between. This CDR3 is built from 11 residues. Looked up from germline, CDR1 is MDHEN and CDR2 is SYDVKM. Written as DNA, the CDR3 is TGTGCCAGCAGTGCCCTACCACCCCTCCACTTT. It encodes CASSALPPLHF.

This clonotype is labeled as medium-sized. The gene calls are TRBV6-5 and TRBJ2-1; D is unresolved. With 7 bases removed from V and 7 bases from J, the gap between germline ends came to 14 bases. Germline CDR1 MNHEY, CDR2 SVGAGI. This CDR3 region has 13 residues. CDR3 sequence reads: CASMEGWGNEQFF. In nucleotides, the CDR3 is TGTGCCAGCATGGAAGGGTGGGGAAATGAGCAGTTCTTC.